What follows are 22 T cell receptor beta chains derived from one specimen sequenced in a study of OX40 agonist ivuxolimab in advanced cancers. Sequencing was performed with immunoSEQ multiplex PCR; in TCRdb, only in-frame clones are kept and a portion is missing. The sample has about 39,000 clones; 80% to 95% are singletons. The specimen was CD4+ or CD8+ T cells sorted from blood, collected in a trial of the OX40 agonist ivuxolimab. These receptors were taken from an adult with an advanced solid tumor such as melanoma, head and neck, liver or kidney cancer.

The CDR3 DNA reads as TGCGCCAGCAGCCATGGGGGGGAAGCTTTCTTT. Translation: CASSHGGEAFF. This sequence joins TRBV4-1 and TRBJ1-1; the D gene is possibly TRBD1 (5 bases). Germline CDR1 is MGHRA and CDR2 is YSYEKL. The CDR3 totals 11 residues. V lost 3 bases, J lost 8 bases, and 7 bases lay in between.

This clone occurred once. V gene TRBV7-9 combines with J gene TRBJ2-7; D ambiguous. CDR1 is SEHNR, CDR2 FQNEAQ, per germline (reference sequence). This CDR3 comprises 14 residues. Trimming stripped 1 base from V and 2 bases from J, with 9 bases between. The CDR3 protein is CASSLDISPYEQYF. CDR3 bases: TGTGCCAGCAGCTTAGATATTAGTCCCTACGAGCAGTACTTC.

The V call is TRBV27, the J call TRBJ2-5, with D perhaps TRBD1 (6 bases). Germline loops: CDR1 MNHEY, CDR2 SMNVEV (reference sequence). The V end was cut by 3 bases, the J end by 3 bases, with 11 bases between. This CDR3 is 14 amino acids long. CDR3 nucleotides: TGTGCCAGCAGTTTCCGGACAGAGAAAGAGACCCAGTACTTC. This gives the protein CASSFRTEKETQYF.

The J gene is TRBJ2-7, the V gene TRBV4-3; TRBD2 aligns across 11 bases. CDR3 length equals 17 residues. Germline lookup yields CDR1 LGHNA and CDR2 YSLEER. With 4 bases clipped from V and 3 bases from J, the junction kept 11 bases outside the gene matches. As DNA, the CDR3 is TGCGCCAGCAGCCCGACGATCGGACTAGCGGGTCACTACGAGCAGTACTTC. The encoded protein is CASSPTIGLAGHYEQYF.

The rearrangement uses TRBV5-4 and TRBJ2-7; D might be TRBD1 or TRBD2, each matching 6 bases. This CDR3 has 14 residues. Deletions cut 4 bases from V and 3 bases from J, with 14 bases between. Germline V gives CDR1 SGHNT, CDR2 YYREEE (reference sequence). The CDR3 region is CASSLEGGLYEQYF. The CDR3 DNA reads TGTGCCAGCAGCCTGGAGGGGGGTCTCTACGAGCAGTACTTC.

This sequence joins TRBV30 and TRBJ1-1; D is unclear. Trimming removed 1 base from V and 4 bases from J, with 13 bases in between. This CDR3 contains 14 residues. Germline CDR1 and CDR2: GTSNPN and SVGIG (reference sequence). The CDR3 nucleotides are TGTGCCTGGAGTGAAGCAATATGGGGCACTGAAGCTTTCTTT. It is translated as CAWSEAIWGTEAFF.

This clone occurred once. The rearrangement joins TRBV18 to TRBJ2-6; D remains ambiguous. The CDR3 totals 16 residues. V lost 2 bases, J lost 2 bases, and 10 bases lay in between. Germline V lookup: CDR1 KGHSH, CDR2 LQKENI. The DNA of the CDR3 is TGTGCCAGCTCACCAGACTCGCGGACTGGGGCCAACGTCCTGACTTTC. It encodes CASSPDSRTGANVLTF.

The CDR3 coding sequence is TGTGCCAGCAGCGTAGGTTCTGTATTGGACACAGATACGCAGTATTTT. It translates to CASSVGSVLDTDTQYF. The chain joins TRBV9 to TRBJ2-3; no firm D call. The CDR3 contains 16 residues. The germline CDR1 and CDR2 sequences are SGDLS and YYNGEE. Trimming removed 0 bases from V and 2 bases from J, with 13 bases in between. The full variable domain, in which reference TRBV9 and TRBJ2-3 provide the parts outside the CDR3, is DSGVTQTPKHLITATGQRVTLRCSPRSGDLSVYWYQQSLDQGLQFLIQYYNGEERAKGNILERFSAQQFPDLHSELNLSSLELGDSALYFCASSVGSVLDTDTQYFGPGTRLTVL.

J is TRBJ2-7 and V is TRBV28; 7 bases are a match to TRBD1. This CDR3 is built from 14 residues. Germline V CDR1 and CDR2: MDHEN, SYDVKM. V was clipped by 5 bases and J by 4 bases; unmatched bases: 8. The CDR3 DNA reads TGTGCCAGCAGTCATATACAGGGGTGGTACGAGCAGTACTTC. Protein: CASSHIQGWYEQYF.

V is TRBV4-1 and J is TRBJ2-1, with 9 bases fitting TRBD2. J gave up 14 bases and V 0 bases, and 5 bases lay outside the gene matches. The germline V gene has CDR1 MGHRA and CDR2 YSYEKL. The CDR3 runs to 13 residues. The CDR3 nucleotides are TGCGCCAGCAGCCAAGATCGGGCGGGAGGGAAGTTCTTC. It yields the protein CASSQDRAGGKFF.

This chain joins TRBV18 and TRBJ2-7; 7 bases line up with TRBD2. With V trimmed by 3 bases and J by 3 bases, 23 bases remained unmatched. In germline, CDR1 is KGHSH, CDR2 LQKENI. This CDR3 comprises 20 residues. CDR3 region: CASSPGSLAQNGGIGYEQYF. The CDR3 DNA follows: TGTGCCAGCTCACCTGGGTCATTGGCCCAAAACGGGGGGATCGGCTACGAGCAGTACTTC.

With regard to this clone: The identical CDR3 is also encoded by other nucleotide sequences in the sample. This sequence joins TRBV19 and TRBJ2-6, with TRBD1 as a possible D gene (5 bases). Germline V gives CDR1 LNHDA, CDR2 SQIVND (reference sequence). This CDR3 contains 19 residues. Trimming took off 6 bases at V and 2 bases at J, with 23 bases between the two ends. CDR3 in amino acids: CASSQPGKRTPAGANVLTF. The CDR3 DNA is TGTGCCAGTAGCCAACCAGGGAAGAGGACCCCTGCTGGGGCCAACGTCCTGACTTTC. Full variable domain (remainder filled in from reference TRBV19 and TRBJ2-6): DGGITQSPKYLFRKEGQNVTLSCEQNLNHDAMYWYRQDPGQGLRLIYYSQIVNDFQKGDIAEGYSVSREKKESFPLTVTSAQKNPTAFYLCASSQPGKRTPAGANVLTFGAGSRLTVL.

The V and J genes are TRBV27 and TRBJ2-7; D uncertain. V was trimmed by 5 bases and J by 2 bases, leaving 10 bases between them. The CDR3 contains 13 residues. CDR1 MNHEY and CDR2 SMNVEV come from the germline V gene (reference sequence). Here the CDR3 reads CASSMTETYEQYF. Written as DNA, the CDR3 is TGTGCCAGCAGTATGACTGAAACCTACGAGCAGTACTTC.

In this sample, this clone turned up a few times. The genes are TRBV4-1 and TRBJ2-2; D remains unclear. The CDR3 is made up of 14 amino acids. The germline V and J ends were trimmed by 1 base and 7 bases, with 10 bases remaining between them. The germline V gene has CDR1 MGHRA and CDR2 YSYEKL. As DNA, the CDR3 is TGCGCCAGCAGCCAAGTCGAAGGCAGCGGGGAGCTGTTTTTT. This translates into CASSQVEGSGELFF.

The rearrangement uses TRBV7-8 and TRBJ1-5; D unresolved. Looked up from germline, CDR1 is SGHVS and CDR2 is FQNEAQ. The CDR3 sequence is 12 residues long. V was shortened by 1 base and J by 6 bases, with 4 bases between the two germline ends. The CDR3 DNA sequence: TGTGCCAGCAGCTTAGTTGGTCAGCCCCAGCATTTT. Protein: CASSLVGQPQHF.

The chain combines TRBV7-9 with TRBJ1-1; TRBD1 matches 11 bases. Germline assignment: CDR1 SEHNR and CDR2 FQNEAQ (reference sequence). The CDR3 consists of 14 residues. With V trimmed by 5 bases and J by 5 bases, 4 bases remained unmatched. Here the CDR3 reads CASSPWDRGTEAFF. DNA for the CDR3: TGTGCCAGCAGCCCGTGGGACAGGGGGACTGAAGCTTTCTTT. Combining the CDR3 with reference TRBV7-9 and TRBJ1-1 gives the whole variable domain DTGVSQNPRHKITKRGQNVTFRCDPISEHNRLYWYRQTLGQGPEFLTYFQNEAQLEKSRLLSDRFSAERPKGSFSTLEIQRTEQGDSAMYLCASSPWDRGTEAFFGQGTRLTVV.

This chain uses TRBV27 with TRBJ2-1; TRBD2 matches 7 bases. This CDR3 spans 15 amino acids. Germline V gene lookup returns CDR1 MNHEY and CDR2 SMNVEV (reference sequence). With 4 bases clipped from V and 5 bases from J, the junction kept 8 bases outside the gene matches. CDR3 protein: CASSYTSEYHNEQFF. CDR3 in DNA: TGTGCCAGCAGTTATACTAGCGAGTACCACAATGAGCAGTTCTTC.

The DNA of the CDR3 is TGCGCCAGCAGCCCATCGTCAGCGGGGAACTCCTACGAGCAGTACTTC. Amino acid sequence: CASSPSSAGNSYEQYF. V usage is TRBV4-1 and J usage is TRBJ2-7; TRBD2 matches 7 bases. The V and J ends lost 4 bases and 0 bases, in that order; junction bases with no gene match: 9. The CDR3 contains 16 residues. Germline CDR1 is MGHRA and CDR2 is YSYEKL.

In its sample, this clone ranks as medium-sized. CDR3 bases: TGTGCCAGCAGCCCCGCAGGGGATCAGCCCCAGCATTTT. This encodes CASSPAGDQPQHF. The gene calls are TRBV7-9 and TRBJ1-5; TRBD1 might be the D (6 bases). V dropped 5 bases and J dropped 5 bases, with 10 bases sitting between them. Germline lookup yields CDR1 SEHNR and CDR2 FQNEAQ (reference sequence). The CDR3 covers 13 residues.

The chain uses TRBV19 and TRBJ2-1; TRBD1 matches 8 bases. Unmatched junction bases numbered 10, after V lost 1 base and J lost 8 bases. This CDR3 contains 16 residues. Germline V gives CDR1 LNHDA, CDR2 SQIVND (reference sequence). This CDR3 is CASSIVRTGPGDEQFF. CDR3 nucleotides: TGTGCCAGTAGTATAGTAAGGACAGGGCCTGGAGATGAGCAGTTCTTC.

The rearrangement uses TRBV28 and TRBJ2-3; weak D call: TRBD1 (5 bases). The V and J ends lost 3 bases and 4 bases respectively, with 14 bases between them. The germline CDR1 and CDR2 sequences are MDHEN and SYDVKM. The CDR3 sequence is 15 residues long. CDR3 in amino acids: CASSFSQAVADTQYF. CDR3 nucleotides: TGTGCCAGCAGTTTTTCACAGGCCGTGGCAGATACGCAGTATTTT.

The chain is built from TRBV13 and TRBJ2-7; TRBD2 agrees at 11 bases. The CDR3 sequence is 15 residues long. V was pared by 6 bases and J by 0 bases, with 4 bases of the junction left unmatched. CDR1 PRHDT and CDR2 FYEKMQ come from the germline V gene (reference sequence). In nucleotides, the CDR3 is TGTGCCAGCAGTTATAGCGGGAGGGCCTCCTACGAGCAGTACTTC. Amino acids: CASSYSGRASYEQYF.